This T cell receptor (beta chain) was identified during a study of T-cell memory formation after mild COVID-19. General study points: CD4+ bias marked clones expanding day 15 to 37, unlike balanced contracting clones.

A note on this clonotype: The antigen is not known.

TCRdb re-called the 5' RACE reads with MiXCR, one entry per CDR3 protein. The data show 400,000 to 500,000 distinct CDR3 sequences, approximately 24% seen once. The source of this sequence is an adult woman who had mild COVID-19 (a few samples of this study predate the infection). Cell type and time point are not known. Material for sequencing was PBMCs or a T cell subset sorted from them (not recorded which).

The CDR3, as DNA: TGTGCCAGCAGCAGACCGGGAACGCTGGACGAGCAGTACTTC. The encoded protein is CASSRPGTLDEQYF. V gene TRBV7-9 combines with J gene TRBJ2-7, with TRBD2 as a possible D gene (5 bases). CDR3 length equals 14 residues. Trimming pared 5 bases from V and 5 bases from J, leaving 16 bases between. Looked up from germline, CDR1 is SEHNR and CDR2 is FQNEAQ (reference sequence).